The sample holds one count of the clone carrying this TCR beta chain. What it recognizes is unknown. After constant-region reverse-primer amplification, full-length variable regions underwent semi-nested PCR with Nested Universal Primer A. A single record per CDR3 protein comes from TCRdb applying MiXCR to the 5' RACE reads. This sample has 8,000 or so distinct CDR3 sequences, with about a third found just once. Study-level points and caveats: Tumor-infiltrating Treg TCR alpha and beta sequences overlapped most with tumor naive CD4+ T cells, then blood naive. The larger-cohort validation was restricted to a single TCR beta V-J rearrangement rather than whole repertoires.

Germline V gene sequence: CDR1 SGHVS, CDR2 FQNEAQ. The CDR3 consists of 15 residues. With V trimmed by 5 bases and J by 6 bases, 9 bases remained unmatched. Sequenced: tumor-infiltrating memory CD4+ T cells sorted from the breast tumor. Subset described: memory CD4+ T cells, CD4+CD45RO+CD25-. This clonotype originated in a female donor with breast cancer. The genes are TRBV7-8 and TRBJ2-7; 11 nucleotides match TRBD1. In DNA, the CDR3 is TGTGCCAGCAGCGCCACCGGGACAGGGGGGGGCGAGCAGTACTTC. It translates to CASSATGTGGGEQYF.